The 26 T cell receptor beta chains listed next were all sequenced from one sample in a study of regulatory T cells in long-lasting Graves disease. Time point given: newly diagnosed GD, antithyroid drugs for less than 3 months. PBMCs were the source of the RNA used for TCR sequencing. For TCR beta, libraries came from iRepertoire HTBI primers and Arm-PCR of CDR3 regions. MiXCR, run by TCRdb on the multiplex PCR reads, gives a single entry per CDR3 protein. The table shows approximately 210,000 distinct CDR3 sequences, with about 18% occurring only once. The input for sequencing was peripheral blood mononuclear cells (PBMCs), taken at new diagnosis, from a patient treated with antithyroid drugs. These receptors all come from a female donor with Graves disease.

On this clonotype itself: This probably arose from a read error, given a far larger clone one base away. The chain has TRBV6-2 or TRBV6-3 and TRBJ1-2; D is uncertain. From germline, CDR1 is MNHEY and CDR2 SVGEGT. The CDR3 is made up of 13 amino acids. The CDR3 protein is CASSSATHYGYNF. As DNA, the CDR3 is TGTGCCAGCAGTTCCGCCACCCACTATGGCTACAACTTC.

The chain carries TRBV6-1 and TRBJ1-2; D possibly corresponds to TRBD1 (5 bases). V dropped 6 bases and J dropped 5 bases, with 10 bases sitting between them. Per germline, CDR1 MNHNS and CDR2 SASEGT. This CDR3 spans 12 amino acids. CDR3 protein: CASSKGPYGYTF. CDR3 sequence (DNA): TGTGCCAGCAGCAAGGGACCTTATGGCTACACCTTC.

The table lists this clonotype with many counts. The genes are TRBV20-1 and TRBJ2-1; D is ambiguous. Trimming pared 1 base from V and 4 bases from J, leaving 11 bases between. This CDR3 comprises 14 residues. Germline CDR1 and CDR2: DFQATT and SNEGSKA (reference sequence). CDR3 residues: CSARVPGPYNEQFF. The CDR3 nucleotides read TGCAGTGCTAGAGTTCCAGGCCCTTACAATGAGCAGTTCTTC.

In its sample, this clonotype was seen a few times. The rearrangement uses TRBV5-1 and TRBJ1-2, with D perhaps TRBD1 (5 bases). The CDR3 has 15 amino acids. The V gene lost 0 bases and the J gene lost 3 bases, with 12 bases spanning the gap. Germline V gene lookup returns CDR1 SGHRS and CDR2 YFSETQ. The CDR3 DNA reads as TGCGCCAGCAGCTTGGGGGACGCCCAAGACTATGGCTACACCTTC. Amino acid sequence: CASSLGDAQDYGYTF.

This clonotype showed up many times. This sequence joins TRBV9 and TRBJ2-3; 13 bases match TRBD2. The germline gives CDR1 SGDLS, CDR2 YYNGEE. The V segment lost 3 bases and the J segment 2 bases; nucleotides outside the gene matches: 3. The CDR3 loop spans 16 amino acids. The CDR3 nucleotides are TGTGCCAGCAGCGGAGGGACTAGCGGGGCCACAGATACGCAGTATTTT. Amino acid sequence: CASSGGTSGATDTQYF.

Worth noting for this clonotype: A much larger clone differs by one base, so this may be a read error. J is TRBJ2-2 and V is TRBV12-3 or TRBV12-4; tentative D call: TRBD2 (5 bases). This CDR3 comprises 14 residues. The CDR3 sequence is CASGLMDGNGELFF. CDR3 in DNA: TGTGCCAGCGGTTTAATGGACGGGAACGGGGAGCTGTTTTTT.

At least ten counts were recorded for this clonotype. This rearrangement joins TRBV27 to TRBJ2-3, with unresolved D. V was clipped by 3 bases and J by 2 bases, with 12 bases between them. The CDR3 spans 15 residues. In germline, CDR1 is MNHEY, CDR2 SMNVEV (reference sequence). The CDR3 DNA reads TGTGCCAGCAGTTTCCTGGCTAGTGACACAGATACGCAGTATTTT. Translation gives CASSFLASDTDTQYF.

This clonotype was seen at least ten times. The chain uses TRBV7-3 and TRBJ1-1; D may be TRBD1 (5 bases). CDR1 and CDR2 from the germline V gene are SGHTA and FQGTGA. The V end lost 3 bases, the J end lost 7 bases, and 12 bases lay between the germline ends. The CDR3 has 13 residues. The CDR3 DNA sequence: TGTGCCAGCAGCTTCTACCAGGGTGATGAAGCTTTCTTT. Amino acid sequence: CASSFYQGDEAFF.

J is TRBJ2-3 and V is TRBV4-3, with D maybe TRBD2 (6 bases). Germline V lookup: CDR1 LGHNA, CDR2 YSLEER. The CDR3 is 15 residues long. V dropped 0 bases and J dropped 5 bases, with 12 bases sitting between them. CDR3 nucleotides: TGCGCCAGCAGCCAAGACGCGGGAAAGAAAGATACGCAGTATTTT. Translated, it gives CASSQDAGKKDTQYF.

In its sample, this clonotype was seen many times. The CDR3 spells CASSINKNTEAFF. CDR3 DNA sequence: TGTGCCAGTAGTATTAACAAGAACACTGAAGCTTTCTTT. The chain links TRBV19 to TRBJ1-1; D is unclear. Germline V CDR1 and CDR2: LNHDA, SQIVND (reference sequence). The ends were cut back, 3 bases at V and 1 base at J, with 6 bases in the middle. The CDR3 sequence is 13 residues long.

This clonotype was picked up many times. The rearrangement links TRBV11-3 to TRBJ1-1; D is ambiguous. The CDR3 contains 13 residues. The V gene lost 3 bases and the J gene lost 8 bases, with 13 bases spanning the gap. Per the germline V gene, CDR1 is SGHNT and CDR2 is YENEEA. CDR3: CASSLLGRSEAFF. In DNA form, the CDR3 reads TGTGCCAGCAGCTTGCTCGGGAGGTCAGAAGCTTTCTTT.

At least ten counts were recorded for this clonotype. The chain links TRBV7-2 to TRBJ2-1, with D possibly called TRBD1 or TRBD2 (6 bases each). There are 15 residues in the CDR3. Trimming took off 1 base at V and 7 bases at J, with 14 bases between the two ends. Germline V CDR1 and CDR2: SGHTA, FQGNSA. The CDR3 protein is CASSLGPGARNEQFF. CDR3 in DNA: TGTGCCAGCAGCTTAGGACCGGGGGCTCGGAATGAGCAGTTCTTC.

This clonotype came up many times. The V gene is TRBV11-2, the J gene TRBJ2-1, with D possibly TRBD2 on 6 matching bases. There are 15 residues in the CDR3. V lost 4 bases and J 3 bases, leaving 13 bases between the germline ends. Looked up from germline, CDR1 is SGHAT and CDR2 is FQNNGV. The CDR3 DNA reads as TGTGCCAGCAGCTCCCCGCGGGGAAACTACAATGAGCAGTTCTTC. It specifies CASSSPRGNYNEQFF.

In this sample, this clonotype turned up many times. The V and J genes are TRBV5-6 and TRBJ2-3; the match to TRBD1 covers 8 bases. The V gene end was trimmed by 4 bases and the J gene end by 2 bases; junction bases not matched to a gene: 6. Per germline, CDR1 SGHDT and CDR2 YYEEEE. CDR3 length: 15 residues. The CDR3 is CASSDGQGPTDTQYF. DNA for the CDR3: TGTGCCAGCAGCGACGGACAGGGACCCACAGATACGCAGTATTTT.

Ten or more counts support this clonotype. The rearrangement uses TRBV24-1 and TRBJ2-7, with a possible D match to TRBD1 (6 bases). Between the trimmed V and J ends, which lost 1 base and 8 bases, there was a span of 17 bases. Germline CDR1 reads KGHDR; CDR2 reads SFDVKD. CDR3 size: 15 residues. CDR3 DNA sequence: TGTGCCACCAGTGATTTCAGGGGACGGGATGGGAAGCAGTACTTC. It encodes CATSDFRGRDGKQYF.

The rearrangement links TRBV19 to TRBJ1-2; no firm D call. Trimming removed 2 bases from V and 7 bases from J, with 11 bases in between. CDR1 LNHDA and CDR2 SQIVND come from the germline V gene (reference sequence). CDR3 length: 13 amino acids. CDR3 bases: TGTGCCAGTAGTATAATTGGGGTATCTGGCTACACCTTC. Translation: CASSIIGVSGYTF.

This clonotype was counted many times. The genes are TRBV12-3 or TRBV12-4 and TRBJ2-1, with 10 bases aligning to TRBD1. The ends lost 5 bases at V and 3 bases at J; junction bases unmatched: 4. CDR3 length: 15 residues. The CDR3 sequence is CASSPRTGGYNEQFF. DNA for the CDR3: TGTGCCAGCAGTCCCCGGACAGGGGGCTACAATGAGCAGTTCTTC.

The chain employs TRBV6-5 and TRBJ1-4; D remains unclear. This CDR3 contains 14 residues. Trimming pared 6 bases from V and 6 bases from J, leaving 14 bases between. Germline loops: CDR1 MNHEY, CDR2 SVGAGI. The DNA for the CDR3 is TGTGCCAGCAGCTCAGGCTCAGCTTATGAAAAACTGTTTTTT. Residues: CASSSGSAYEKLFF.

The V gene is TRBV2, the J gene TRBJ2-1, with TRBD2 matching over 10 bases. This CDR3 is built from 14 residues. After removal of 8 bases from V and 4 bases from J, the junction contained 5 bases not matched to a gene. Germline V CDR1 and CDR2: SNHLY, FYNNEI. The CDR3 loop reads CASFGLAVYNEQFF. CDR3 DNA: TGTGCCAGCTTCGGACTAGCGGTTTACAATGAGCAGTTCTTC. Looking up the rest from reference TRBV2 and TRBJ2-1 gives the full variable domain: EPEVTQTPSHQVTQMGQEVILRCVPISNHLYFYWYRQILGQKVEFLVSFYNNEISEKSEIFDDQFSVERPDGSNFTLKIRSTKLEDSAMYFCASFGLAVYNEQFFGPGTRLTVL.

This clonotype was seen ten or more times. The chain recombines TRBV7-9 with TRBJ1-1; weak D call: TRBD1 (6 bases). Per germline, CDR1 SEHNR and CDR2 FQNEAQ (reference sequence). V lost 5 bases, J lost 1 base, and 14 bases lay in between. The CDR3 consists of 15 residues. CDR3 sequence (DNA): TGTGCCAGCAGCGCAGACTCCAGGGGGAACACTGAAGCTTTCTTT. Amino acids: CASSADSRGNTEAFF.

CDR3 DNA sequence: TGCAGTGCTAGGGGCGGACGGTCGTCTAATGAAAAACTGTTTTTT. It translates to CSARGGRSSNEKLFF. The genes are TRBV20-1 and TRBJ1-4; the D is unclear. CDR3 length equals 15 residues. Germline V CDR1 and CDR2: DFQATT, SNEGSKA (reference sequence). V lost 3 bases and J 3 bases, leaving 14 bases between the germline ends.

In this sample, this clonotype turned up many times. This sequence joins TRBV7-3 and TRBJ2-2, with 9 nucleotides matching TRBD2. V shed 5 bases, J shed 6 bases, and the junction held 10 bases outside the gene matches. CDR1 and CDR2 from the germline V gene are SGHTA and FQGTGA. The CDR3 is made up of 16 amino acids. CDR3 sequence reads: CASSPSPGLAAGELFF. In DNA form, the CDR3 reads TGTGCCAGCAGCCCTAGTCCGGGACTAGCCGCCGGGGAGCTGTTTTTT.

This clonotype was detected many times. The CDR3 region is CASSPLGGSRGETQYF. The CDR3, as DNA: TGTGCCAGCAGCCCACTAGGAGGGTCGCGCGGGGAGACCCAGTACTTC. The rearrangement links TRBV7-2 to TRBJ2-5, with D perhaps matching TRBD2 (6 bases). The CDR3 length is 16 residues. Trimming removed 5 bases from V and 5 bases from J, with 21 bases in between. Germline V CDR1 and CDR2: SGHTA, FQGNSA.

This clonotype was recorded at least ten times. CDR3 DNA sequence: TGTGCCAGCAGTCCTCGGGGGGTGGGTCCAGATACGCAGTATTTT. Its protein is CASSPRGVGPDTQYF. The J gene is TRBJ2-3, the V gene TRBV28, with 7 nucleotides matching TRBD2. Germline CDR1 and CDR2: MDHEN and SYDVKM. The CDR3 is made up of 15 amino acids. J was trimmed by 4 bases and V by 5 bases; bases with no gene match: 9.

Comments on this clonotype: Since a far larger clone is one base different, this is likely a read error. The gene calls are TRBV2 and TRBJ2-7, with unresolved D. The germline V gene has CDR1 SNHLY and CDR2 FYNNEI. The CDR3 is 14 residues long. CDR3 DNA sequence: TGTGTCAGCAGTCTTATAGTCGGAGCTTACGAGCAGTACTTC. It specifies CVSSLIVGAYEQYF.

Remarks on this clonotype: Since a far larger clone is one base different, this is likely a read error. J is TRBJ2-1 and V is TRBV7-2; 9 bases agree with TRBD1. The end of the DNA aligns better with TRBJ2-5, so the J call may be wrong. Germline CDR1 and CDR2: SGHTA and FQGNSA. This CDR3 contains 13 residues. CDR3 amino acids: CASSMDRGKTQYF. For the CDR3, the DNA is TGTGCCAGCAGCATGGACAGGGGAAAGACCCAGTACTTC.